This is a list of T cell receptor beta chains from one sample in a study of beta chain features in type 1 diabetes. Libraries were prepared by immunoSEQ multiplex PCR; TCRdb keeps only in-frame clonotypes and omits some of them. The data contain about 110,000 clones, 30% to 50% of them seen just once; the ten biggest clones take up around 0.07%. Sequencing was carried out using stem cell memory CD4+ T cells from blood. Receptors originate from a young woman in good health. The CDR3 runs from the conserved cysteine through the conserved F or W. D genes are given only for firm matches. The size of a clone is reported for some rows only, either as once, few or many, or as a class for expanded clones.

d_call	clone_size	v_call	cdr3_length	j_call	cdr3_aa	cdr3_nt
.	.	TRBV18	16	TRBJ1-2	CASSPSAQHVFYGYTF	TGTGCCAGCTCACCATCGGCACAGCATGTGTTCTATGGCTACACCTTC
.	few	TRBV29-1	13	TRBJ2-7	CSVGRPGGNEQYF	TGCAGCGTTGGTCGGCCAGGGGGGAACGAGCAGTACTTC
TRBD1	.	TRBV7-9	19	TRBJ2-3	CASSLERFAGQVRVVTQYF	TGTGCCAGCAGCTTAGAGCGGTTTGCAGGACAGGTGCGGGTCGTTACGCAGTATTTT
.	few	TRBV9	15	TRBJ2-2	CASSVLAANTGELFF	TGTGCCAGCAGCGTACTAGCAGCGAACACCGGGGAGCTGTTTTTT
TRBD2	.	TRBV15	15	TRBJ2-3	CATSRGGGAPYTQYF	TGTGCCACCAGCAGAGGCGGGGGGGCCCCTTATACGCAGTATTTT
TRBD1	few	TRBV27	15	TRBJ2-5	CASSQPGQVQETQYF	TGTGCCAGCAGCCAACCGGGACAGGTACAAGAGACCCAGTACTTC
TRBD2	.	TRBV28	16	TRBJ2-7	CASRSGTSASSYEQYF	TGTGCCAGCAGGTCCGGGACTAGCGCTAGCTCCTACGAGCAGTACTTC
TRBD1	few	TRBV2	14	TRBJ1-2	CASSDPGGSRGYTF	TGTGCCAGCAGTGATCCAGGGGGGTCGCGCGGCTACACCTTC
.	few	TRBV28	13	TRBJ1-2	CASSFMGSYGYTF	TGTGCCAGCAGTTTTATGGGGAGCTATGGCTACACCTTC
.	.	TRBV5-1	19	TRBJ2-3	CASSPGVSSVALPTDTQYF	TGCGCCAGCAGCCCGGGGGTTTCGTCTGTGGCTCTCCCCACAGATACGCAGTATTTT
TRBD2	.	TRBV18	17	TRBJ2-3	CASSPTGSGPLGATQYF	TGTGCCAGCTCACCCACGGGTAGCGGGCCCCTAGGAGCTACGCAGTATTTT
TRBD1	.	TRBV28	13	TRBJ2-3	CASSSTGPDTQYF	TGTGCCAGCAGTTCGACAGGGCCAGATACGCAGTATTTT
TRBD1	.	TRBV7-9	16	TRBJ2-7	CASSSRDRGHPYEQYF	TGTGCCAGCAGCTCCCGGGACAGGGGACACCCCTACGAGCAGTACTTC
TRBD2	.	TRBV5-1	19	TRBJ2-1	CASSLDWLAVETYHNEQFF	TGCGCCAGCAGTTTGGACTGGCTAGCGGTCGAGACCTACCACAATGAGCAGTTCTTC
.	.	TRBV7-2	13	TRBJ2-7	CASSLRQGYEQYF	TGTGCCAGCAGCTTAAGGCAGGGCTACGAGCAGTACTTC
.	few	TRBV5-1	15	TRBJ2-7	CASSLTGMRSYEQYF	TGCGCCAGCAGCTTGACAGGGATGAGGTCCTACGAGCAGTACTTC
TRBD1	.	TRBV6-1	13	TRBJ1-2	CASSVQGDYGYTF	TGTGCCAGCAGTGTACAGGGGGACTATGGCTACACCTTC
.	.	TRBV5-1	16	TRBJ2-7	CASSLNRHESSYEQYF	TGCGCCAGCAGCTTGAATCGACACGAGAGCTCCTACGAGCAGTACTTC
TRBD2	.	TRBV19	15	TRBJ2-2	CASSRGGSGSGELFF	TGTGCCAGTAGCCGGGGGGGGTCCGGGTCCGGGGAGCTGTTTTTT
TRBD1	.	TRBV6-5	16	TRBJ1-1	CASSYRRGQEHTEAFF	TGTGCCAGCAGTTACCGCCGGGGACAGGAGCACACTGAAGCTTTCTTT
TRBD1	few	TRBV28	15	TRBJ1-1	CASSSSGQGMAEAFF	TGTGCCAGCAGTTCCTCGGGACAGGGTATGGCTGAAGCTTTCTTT
.	few	TRBV4-2	15	TRBJ2-7	CASSQVADSSYEQYF	TGTGCCAGCAGCCAAGTAGCGGATAGCTCCTACGAGCAGTACTTC
TRBD1	.	TRBV7-2	16	TRBJ2-1	CASSPRGLRIGNEQFF	TGTGCCAGCAGCCCCAGGGGGCTAAGAATTGGGAATGAGCAGTTCTTC
TRBD1	.	TRBV29-1	14	TRBJ2-1	CSVYQGAFYNEQFF	TGCAGCGTTTACCAGGGGGCCTTCTACAATGAGCAGTTCTTC
.	.	TRBV28	13	TRBJ1-2	CASSLRQVSGYTF	TGTGCCAGCAGTCTAAGACAGGTCAGCGGCTACACCTTC
.	few	TRBV7-2	12	TRBJ2-7	CASSPTTYEQYF	TGTGCCAGCAGCCCCACAACGTACGAGCAGTACTTC
.	.	TRBV9	15	TRBJ2-3	CASSVAPASTDTQYF	TGTGCCAGCAGCGTAGCCCCCGCGAGCACAGATACGCAGTATTTT
TRBD1	.	TRBV19	14	TRBJ2-7	CASSARQGPYEQYF	TGTGCCAGTAGTGCCCGACAGGGCCCCTACGAGCAGTACTTC
TRBD2	.	TRBV28	17	TRBJ2-3	CASSLSGLAGVTDTQYF	TGTGCCAGCAGTTTGTCTGGACTAGCGGGAGTCACAGATACGCAGTATTTT
TRBD1	once	TRBV7-9	15	TRBJ2-2	CASSRRQGNTGELFF	TGTGCCAGCAGCCGAAGACAGGGGAATACCGGGGAGCTGTTTTTT
TRBD1	few	TRBV18	19	TRBJ1-5	CASSPFSGTGTNLSQPQHF	TGTGCCAGCTCACCATTCTCCGGGACAGGGACGAATTTGAGTCAGCCCCAGCATTTT
TRBD2	.	TRBV6-5	16	TRBJ2-1	CASSSIAGVSYNEQFF	TGTGCCAGCAGTTCCATAGCGGGGGTTTCCTACAATGAGCAGTTCTTC
.	once	TRBV6-6	13	TRBJ1-2	CASNPTVESSYTF	TGTGCCTCGAACCCGACAGTAGAGAGTAGCTACACCTTC
TRBD1	.	TRBV6-6	12	TRBJ2-7	CATRQGGSEQYF	TGTGCCACCCGACAGGGGGGATCCGAGCAGTACTTC
.	.	TRBV27	15	TRBJ1-2	CASSIEQGTNYGYTF	TGTGCCAGCAGTATAGAGCAGGGAACTAACTATGGCTACACCTTC